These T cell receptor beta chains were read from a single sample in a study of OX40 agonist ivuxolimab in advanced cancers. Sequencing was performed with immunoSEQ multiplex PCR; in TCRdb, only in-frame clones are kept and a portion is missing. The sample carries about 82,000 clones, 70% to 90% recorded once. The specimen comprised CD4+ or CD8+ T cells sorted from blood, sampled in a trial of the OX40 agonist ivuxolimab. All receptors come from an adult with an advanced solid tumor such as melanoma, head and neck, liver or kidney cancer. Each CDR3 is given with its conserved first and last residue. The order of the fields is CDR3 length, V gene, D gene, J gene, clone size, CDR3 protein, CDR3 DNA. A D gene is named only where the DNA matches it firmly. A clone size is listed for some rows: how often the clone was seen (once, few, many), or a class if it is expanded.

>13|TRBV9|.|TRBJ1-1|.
CASSQGQNTEAFF
TGTGCCAGCAGCCAGGGACAGAACACTGAAGCTTTCTTT
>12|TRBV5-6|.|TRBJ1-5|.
CASSIGDQPQHF
TGTGCCAGCAGTATAGGGGATCAGCCCCAGCATTTT
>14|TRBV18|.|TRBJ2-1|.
CASSRDVNYNEQFF
TGTGCCAGCTCACGGGACGTAAACTACAATGAGCAGTTCTTC
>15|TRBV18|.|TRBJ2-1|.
CASSPPSRPREEQFF
TGTGCCAGCTCACCACCGAGCAGGCCAAGGGAAGAGCAGTTCTTC
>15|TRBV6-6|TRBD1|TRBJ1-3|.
CASRRTGGSGNTIYF
TGTGCCAGCAGACGCACAGGGGGATCTGGAAACACCATATATTTT
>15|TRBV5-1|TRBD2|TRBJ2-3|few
CASSREGRRTDTQYF
TGCGCCAGCAGCCGGGAGGGACGGCGCACAGATACGCAGTATTTT
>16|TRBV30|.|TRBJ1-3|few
CAWTEDEGFSGNTIYF
TGTGCCTGGACGGAGGACGAGGGCTTCTCTGGAAACACCATATATTTT
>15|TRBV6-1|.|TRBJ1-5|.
CASREGRVSNQPQHF
TGTGCCAGCAGGGAGGGGAGGGTAAGCAATCAGCCCCAGCATTTT
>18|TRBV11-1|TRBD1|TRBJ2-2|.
CASRTSDGQGAGTGELFF
TGTGCCAGCAGGACTTCCGACGGACAGGGGGCGGGCACCGGGGAGCTGTTTTTT
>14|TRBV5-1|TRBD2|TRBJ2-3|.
CASSLAGGEDTQYF
TGCGCCAGCAGCTTGGCGGGAGGTGAGGATACGCAGTATTTT
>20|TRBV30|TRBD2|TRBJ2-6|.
CAWSKTRTSGIHSGANVLTF
TGTGCCTGGAGTAAGACTAGGACTAGCGGGATACACTCTGGGGCCAACGTCCTGACTTTC
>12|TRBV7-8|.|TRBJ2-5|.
CATTREGETQYF
TGTGCCACCACCAGAGAGGGAGAGACCCAGTACTTC
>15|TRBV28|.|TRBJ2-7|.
CASSLGGSLSYEQYF
TGTGCCAGCAGTCTTGGGGGGTCGCTCTCCTACGAGCAGTACTTC
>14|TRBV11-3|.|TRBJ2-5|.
CASSLTRTGETQYF
TGTGCCAGCAGCTTAACCCGGACGGGAGAGACCCAGTACTTC
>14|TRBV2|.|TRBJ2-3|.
CASSFLAYTDTQYF
TGTGCCAGCAGTTTTTTAGCCTACACAGATACGCAGTATTTT
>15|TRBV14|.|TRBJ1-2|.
CASSQVAGEAYGYTF
TGTGCCAGCAGCCAAGTGGCAGGTGAGGCCTACGGCTACACCTTC
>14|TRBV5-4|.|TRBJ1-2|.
CASSPGTVNYGYTF
TGTGCCAGCAGCCCTGGGACCGTTAACTATGGCTACACCTTC
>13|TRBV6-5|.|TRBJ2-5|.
CASRGGISETQYF
TGTGCCAGCAGGGGCGGGATCTCTGAGACCCAGTACTTC
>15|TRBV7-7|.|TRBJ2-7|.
CASSFLGPTRGEQYF
TGTGCTAGCAGCTTCCTAGGGCCTACCAGGGGCGAGCAGTACTTC
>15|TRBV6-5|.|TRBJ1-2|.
CASSSAGGQDYGYTF
TGTGCCAGCAGTTCGGCCGGGGGGCAGGACTATGGCTACACCTTC
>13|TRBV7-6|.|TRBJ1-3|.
CASSLGSGNTIYF
TGTGCCAGCAGCTTAGGATCTGGAAACACCATATATTTT
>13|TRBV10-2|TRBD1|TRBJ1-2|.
CASSVQGADGYTF
TGCGCCAGCAGTGTCCAGGGGGCGGATGGCTACACCTTC
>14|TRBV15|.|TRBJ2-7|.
CATSRPGASYEQYF
TGTGCCACCAGCAGACCGGGAGCATCCTACGAGCAGTACTTC
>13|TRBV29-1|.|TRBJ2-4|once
CSVVRPGRNIQYF
TGCAGCGTTGTGAGGCCAGGGAGGAACATTCAGTACTTC
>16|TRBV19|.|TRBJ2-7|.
CASSPPGSDSVYEQYF
TGTGCCAGTAGTCCCCCTGGAAGCGACTCCGTCTACGAGCAGTACTTC
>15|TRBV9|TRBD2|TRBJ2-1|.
CASSTQREGLNEQFF
TGTGCCAGCAGCACACAGCGGGAGGGTCTTAATGAGCAGTTCTTC
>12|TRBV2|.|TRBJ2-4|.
CASSLAKNIQYF
TGTGCCAGCAGCTTAGCCAAAAACATTCAGTACTTC
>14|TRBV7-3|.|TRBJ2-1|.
CASSSHGPYNEQFF
TGTGCCAGCAGCTCCCACGGGCCCTACAATGAGCAGTTCTTC
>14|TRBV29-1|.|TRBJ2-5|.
CSVGAGAIQETQYF
TGCAGCGTTGGGGCGGGGGCCATCCAAGAGACCCAGTACTTC
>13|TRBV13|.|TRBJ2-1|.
CASSLVSYNEQFF
TGTGCCAGCAGCCTCGTATCCTACAATGAGCAGTTCTTC
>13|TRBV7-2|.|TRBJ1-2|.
CASSLADSYGYTF
TGTGCCAGCAGCTTAGCTGACAGTTATGGCTACACCTTC
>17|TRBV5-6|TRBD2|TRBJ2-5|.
CASSLRTSGRAEETQYF
TGTGCCAGCAGCTTGCGAACTAGCGGGAGGGCCGAAGAGACCCAGTACTTC
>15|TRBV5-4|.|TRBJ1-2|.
CASSLKDTSNYGYTF
TGTGCCAGCAGCTTGAAAGACACCTCTAACTATGGCTACACCTTC
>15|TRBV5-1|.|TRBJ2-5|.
CASSLFAEEQETQYF
TGCGCCAGCAGCTTGTTTGCCGAGGAACAAGAGACCCAGTACTTC
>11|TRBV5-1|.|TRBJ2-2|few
CASSSEGQLFF
TGCGCCAGCAGCTCCGAGGGACAGCTGTTTTTT
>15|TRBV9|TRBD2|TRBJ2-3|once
CASSAGTSGSGTQYF
TGTGCCAGCAGCGCCGGGACTAGCGGGAGTGGTACGCAGTATTTT
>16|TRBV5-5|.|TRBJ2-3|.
CASSVLSGSFTDTQYF
TGTGCCAGCAGCGTCCTTTCGGGATCCTTCACAGATACGCAGTATTTT